This T cell receptor beta chain was sequenced during a study of CD8+CD57+ T cells in acquired aplastic anemia. The CDR3 is 14 amino acids. The germline gives CDR1 SNHLY, CDR2 FYNNEI. Using genomic DNA as the template, TCR beta VDJ and CDR3 profiling was carried out. One entry per CDR3 protein results from TCRdb running MiXCR on the reads. The profile shows 200,000 or so distinct CDR3 sequences, over 60% of them singletons. Sequenced material: sorted CD4+, CD8+, or CD8+CD57+ T cells (not recorded which) from PBMCs. The TCR sequence derives from a human donor with severe aplastic anemia or a healthy control (not recorded which). This chain joins TRBV2 and TRBJ2-7; 10 nucleotides line up with TRBD2. Judging by the DNA end, TRBJ2-5 fits better; the J call may be wrong. The DNA of the CDR3 is TGTGCCAGCAGTGAACTAGCGGGAGAAGAGACCCAGTACTTC. This sequence encodes CASSELAGEETQYF.